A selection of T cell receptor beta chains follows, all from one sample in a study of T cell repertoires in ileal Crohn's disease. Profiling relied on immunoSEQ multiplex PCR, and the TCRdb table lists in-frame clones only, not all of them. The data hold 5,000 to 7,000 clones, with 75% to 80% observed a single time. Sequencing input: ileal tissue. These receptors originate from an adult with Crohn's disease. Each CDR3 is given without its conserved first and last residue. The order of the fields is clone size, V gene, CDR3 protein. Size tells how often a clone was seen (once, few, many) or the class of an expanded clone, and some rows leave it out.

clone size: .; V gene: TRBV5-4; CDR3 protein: ASRALQGSTAF
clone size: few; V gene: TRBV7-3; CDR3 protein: ASSLLPSGREVNEQF
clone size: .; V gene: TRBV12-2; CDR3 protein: ASRLIDQGAENTIY
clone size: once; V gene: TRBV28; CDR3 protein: ASSWGGTYEQY
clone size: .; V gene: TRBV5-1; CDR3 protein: ASTLQGDTYEQY
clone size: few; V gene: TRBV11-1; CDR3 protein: ASSSGQGSNQPQH
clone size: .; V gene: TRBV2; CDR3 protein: ASTREDTYNEQF
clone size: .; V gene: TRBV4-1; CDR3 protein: ASSQDPISGSSYNEQF
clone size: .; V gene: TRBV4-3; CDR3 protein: ASSQDLVWGADGYT
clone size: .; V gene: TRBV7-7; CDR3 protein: ASSLQSGSSYEQY
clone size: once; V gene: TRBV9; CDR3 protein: ASSVQSPGSAGGYT
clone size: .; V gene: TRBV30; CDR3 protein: AWSTTGVETQY
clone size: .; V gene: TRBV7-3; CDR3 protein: ASSGRLPSNQPQH
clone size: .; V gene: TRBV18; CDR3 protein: ASSPTTQETQY
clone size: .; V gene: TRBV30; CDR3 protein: AWVLKTANTGELF
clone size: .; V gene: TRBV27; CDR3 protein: ASSPRQGKNTEAF
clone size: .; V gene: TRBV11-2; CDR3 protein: ASSLERGQRGYT
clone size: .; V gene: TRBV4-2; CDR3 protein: ASSQELFTGELF